Each of the 11 T cell receptor beta chains below was sequenced from the same sample in a study of identical twins (dated by TCRdb to 2016 to 2018). The method behind the library was 5' RACE. Sequencing instrument: Illumina HiSeq 2000. The public reads were run again by TCRdb, first through fastp at Q25 and then through MiXCR, and only productive beta chains were kept. Each entry merges the rows of one CDR3 protein and shows their most common DNA and genes. The sample table lists about 340,000 distinct CDR3 sequences, over 9% of them with a count of one. The ten largest clones take up approximately 7.5% of the sample. These records were also assigned to another study, of yellow fever vaccine responses in identical twins.

Sequenced: CD8+ T cells sorted from blood. The source of these receptors is a woman under 30 in good health.

This clonotype was observed at least ten times. V and J are TRBV28 and TRBJ1-2; D ambiguous. Trimming shortened V by 7 bases and J by 8 bases, and 11 bases separated the two germline ends. Germline V gene sequence: CDR1 MDHEN, CDR2 SYDVKM. The CDR3 spans 11 residues. The CDR3 nucleotides read TGTGCCAGCAAGGGAGCAGAAGGCTACACCTTC. This translates into CASKGAEGYTF.

V gene TRBV7-9 combines with J gene TRBJ2-3, with a tentative D call TRBD1 (5 bases). Trimming left V 3 bases short and J 2 bases short, with 15 bases between. The CDR3 has 16 residues. Germline lookup yields CDR1 SEHNR and CDR2 FQNEAQ (reference sequence). CDR3 loop: CASSFPKDTHTDTQYF. The CDR3 DNA sequence: TGTGCCAGCAGCTTCCCTAAGGACACCCACACAGATACGCAGTATTTT.

The J gene is TRBJ2-4, the V gene TRBV11-2; possibly TRBD1 for D (6 bases). The V end was cut by 0 bases, the J end by 1 base, with 16 bases between. This CDR3 spans 18 amino acids. Looked up from germline, CDR1 is SGHAT and CDR2 is FQNNGV. In nucleotides, the CDR3 is TGTGCCAGCAGCTTAGATCTAGCAACGAGGGGGGCCAAAAACATTCAGTACTTC. As protein: CASSLDLATRGAKNIQYF. Using reference TRBV11-2 and TRBJ2-4 for the parts outside the CDR3, the full variable domain is EAGVAQSPRYKIIEKRQSVAFWCNPISGHATLYWYQQILGQGPKLLIQFQNNGVVDDSQLPKDRFSAERLKGVDSTLKIQPAKLEDSAVYLCASSLDLATRGAKNIQYFGAGTRLSVL.

The gene calls are TRBV6-1 and TRBJ1-2; D unclear. From germline, CDR1 is MNHNS and CDR2 SASEGT. This CDR3 spans 14 amino acids. V was trimmed by 9 bases and J by 4 bases, leaving 18 bases between them. The CDR3 spells CASPVPPQFYGYTF. The CDR3 nucleotides are TGTGCCAGTCCCGTACCCCCACAGTTCTATGGCTACACCTTC.

The CDR3 loop is CASSFAGRQDTQYF. The CDR3 DNA is TGTGCCAGCAGTTTTGCAGGGAGGCAAGATACGCAGTATTTT. V gene TRBV28 combines with J gene TRBJ2-3, with D possibly matching TRBD2 (6 bases). In germline, CDR1 is MDHEN, CDR2 SYDVKM. The CDR3 covers 14 residues. V was trimmed by 3 bases and J by 5 bases, leaving 12 bases between them.

The CDR3 nucleotides read TGTGCCAGCAGCATCGGAGGAGGCCACACTGAAGCTTTCTTT. Its translation: CASSIGGGHTEAFF. The V call is TRBV12-3 or TRBV12-4, the J call TRBJ1-1; D not resolved. CDR3 length: 14 amino acids. V shed 6 bases and J shed 3 bases, with 14 bases lying between them.

This clonotype showed up just once. This chain joins TRBV2 and TRBJ2-1; 10 nucleotides agree with TRBD1. Trimming at V came to 8 bases and at J to 9 bases, leaving 13 bases not matched to a gene. Germline loops: CDR1 SNHLY, CDR2 FYNNEI. The CDR3 is 15 residues long. The CDR3 loop reads CASDAGTGVGLEQFF. The CDR3 DNA is TGTGCCAGCGACGCCGGGACAGGGGTGGGCCTTGAGCAGTTCTTC.

This clonotype was seen many times. The chain carries TRBV7-9 and TRBJ1-2, with D possibly matching TRBD1 (5 bases). V was shortened by 4 bases and J by 2 bases, with 17 bases between the two germline ends. There are 16 residues in the CDR3. Germline V gives CDR1 SEHNR, CDR2 FQNEAQ (reference sequence). CDR3 nucleotide sequence: TGTGCCAGCAGCTGGGACGGACGCGATGGAAACTATGGCTACACCTTC. Residues: CASSWDGRDGNYGYTF.

This clonotype was seen more than once but under ten times. The CDR3 coding sequence is TGCAGCGTCATTAGCAGCTCCTACGAGCAGTACTTC. It yields the protein CSVISSSYEQYF. The chain links TRBV29-1 to TRBJ2-7, with unresolved D. This CDR3 is 12 amino acids long. CDR1 is SQVTM and CDR2 is ANQGSEA in the germline V gene. The ends were cut back, 6 bases at V and 0 bases at J, with 9 bases in the middle.

This clonotype was seen more than once but under ten times. This chain uses TRBV5-5 with TRBJ2-7, with D perhaps TRBD1 or TRBD2 (5 bases each). V dropped 4 bases and J dropped 2 bases, with 13 bases sitting between them. The germline V gene encodes CDR1 SGHKS and CDR2 YYEKEE (reference sequence). This CDR3 contains 14 residues. CDR3 coding DNA: TGTGCCAGCAGCCTACGGGACGGTACCTACGAGCAGTACTTC. Amino acid sequence: CASSLRDGTYEQYF.

The chain joins TRBV7-2 to TRBJ2-7, with no clear D. This CDR3 comprises 13 residues. Germline V lookup: CDR1 SGHTA, CDR2 FQGNSA. Trimming removed 4 bases from V and 3 bases from J, with 10 bases in between. The CDR3 protein is CASSWGGGYEQYF. CDR3 nucleotides: TGTGCCAGCAGCTGGGGTGGCGGCTACGAGCAGTACTTC. The entire variable domain, with the rest obtained from reference TRBV7-2 and TRBJ2-7, is as follows: GAGVSQSPSNKVTEKGKDVELRCDPISGHTALYWYRQSLGQGLEFLIYFQGNSAPDKSGLPSDRFSAERTGGSVSTLTIQRTQQEDSAVYLCASSWGGGYEQYFGPGTRLTVT.